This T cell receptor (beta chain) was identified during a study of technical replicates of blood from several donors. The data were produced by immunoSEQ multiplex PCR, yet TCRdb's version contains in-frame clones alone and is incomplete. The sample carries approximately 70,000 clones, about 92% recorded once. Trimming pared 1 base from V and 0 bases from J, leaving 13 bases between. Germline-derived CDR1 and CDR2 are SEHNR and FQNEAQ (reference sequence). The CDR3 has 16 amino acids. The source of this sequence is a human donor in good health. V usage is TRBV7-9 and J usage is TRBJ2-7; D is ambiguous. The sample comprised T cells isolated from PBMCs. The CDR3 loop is CASSLVGGRSSYEQYF. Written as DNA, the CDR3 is TGTGCCAGCAGCTTAGTCGGTGGAAGGAGCTCCTACGAGCAGTACTTC.